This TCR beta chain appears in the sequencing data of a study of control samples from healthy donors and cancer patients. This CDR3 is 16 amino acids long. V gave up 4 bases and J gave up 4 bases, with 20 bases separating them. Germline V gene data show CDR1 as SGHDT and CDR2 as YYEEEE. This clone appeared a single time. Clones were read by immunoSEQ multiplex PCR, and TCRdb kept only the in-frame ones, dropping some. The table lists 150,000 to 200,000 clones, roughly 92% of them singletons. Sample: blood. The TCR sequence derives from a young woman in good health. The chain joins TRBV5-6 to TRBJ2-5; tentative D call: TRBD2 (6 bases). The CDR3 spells CASSPGRGRAVETQYF. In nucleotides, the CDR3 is TGTGCCAGCAGCCCGGGGCGGGGCAGAGCAGTAGAGACCCAGTACTTC.